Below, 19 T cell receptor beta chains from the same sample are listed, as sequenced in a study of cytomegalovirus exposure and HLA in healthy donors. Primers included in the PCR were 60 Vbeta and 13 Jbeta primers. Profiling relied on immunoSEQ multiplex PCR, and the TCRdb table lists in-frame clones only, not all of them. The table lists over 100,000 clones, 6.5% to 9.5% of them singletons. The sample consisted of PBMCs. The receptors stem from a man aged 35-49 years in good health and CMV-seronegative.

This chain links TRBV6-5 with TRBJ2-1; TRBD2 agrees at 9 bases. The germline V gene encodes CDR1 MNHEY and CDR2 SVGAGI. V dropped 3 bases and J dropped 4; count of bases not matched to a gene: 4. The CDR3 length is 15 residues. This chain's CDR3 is CASSYGLASYNEQFF. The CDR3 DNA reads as TGTGCCAGCAGTTATGGACTAGCGTCGTACAATGAGCAGTTCTTC.

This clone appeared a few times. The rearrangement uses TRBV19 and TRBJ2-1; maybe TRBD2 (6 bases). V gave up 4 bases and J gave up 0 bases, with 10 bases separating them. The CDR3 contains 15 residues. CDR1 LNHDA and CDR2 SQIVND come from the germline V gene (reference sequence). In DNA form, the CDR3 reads TGTGCCAGTAGTACTGCGGGGCGCTCCTACAATGAGCAGTTCTTC. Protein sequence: CASSTAGRSYNEQFF.

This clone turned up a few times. The CDR3 loop is CASSQDRDIAYEQYF. The CDR3 coding sequence is TGCGCCAGCAGCCAGGACCGGGACATAGCCTACGAGCAGTACTTC. The chain links TRBV4-3 to TRBJ2-7; D is perhaps TRBD1 (6 bases). Germline V gene lookup returns CDR1 LGHNA and CDR2 YSLEER. This CDR3 is 15 amino acids long. V lost 3 bases and J lost 2, with 14 bases in between.

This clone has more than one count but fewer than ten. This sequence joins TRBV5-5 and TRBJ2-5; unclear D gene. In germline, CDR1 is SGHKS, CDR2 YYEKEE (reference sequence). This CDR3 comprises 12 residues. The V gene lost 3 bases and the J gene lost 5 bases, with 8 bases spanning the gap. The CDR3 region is CASSSPLETQYF. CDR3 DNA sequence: TGTGCCAGCAGCTCCCCCCTCGAGACCCAGTACTTC.

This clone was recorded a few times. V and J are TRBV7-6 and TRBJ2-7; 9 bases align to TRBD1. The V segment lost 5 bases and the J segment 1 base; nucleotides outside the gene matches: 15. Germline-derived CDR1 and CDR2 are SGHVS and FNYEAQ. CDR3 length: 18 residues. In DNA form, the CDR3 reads TGTGCCAGCAGCCGCCCTAGGACAGGGGTCGACATGTCCTACGAGCAGTACTTC. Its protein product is CASSRPRTGVDMSYEQYF.

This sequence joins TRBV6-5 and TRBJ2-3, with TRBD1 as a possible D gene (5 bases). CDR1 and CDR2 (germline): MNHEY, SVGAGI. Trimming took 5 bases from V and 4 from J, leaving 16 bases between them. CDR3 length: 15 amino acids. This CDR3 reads CASSPTAGIADTQYF. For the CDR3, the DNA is TGTGCCAGCAGTCCCACTGCAGGGATCGCAGATACGCAGTATTTT.

In DNA, the CDR3 is TGTGCCAGCTGCCGGGACAGGGATTACTCCTATAATTCACCCCTCCACTTT. Encoded protein: CASCRDRDYSYNSPLHF. This rearrangement joins TRBV11-2 to TRBJ1-6; 9 nucleotides agree with TRBD1. The CDR3 spans 17 residues. With 8 bases clipped from V and 0 bases from J, the junction kept 8 bases outside the gene matches. Germline V gene data show CDR1 as SGHAT and CDR2 as FQNNGV.

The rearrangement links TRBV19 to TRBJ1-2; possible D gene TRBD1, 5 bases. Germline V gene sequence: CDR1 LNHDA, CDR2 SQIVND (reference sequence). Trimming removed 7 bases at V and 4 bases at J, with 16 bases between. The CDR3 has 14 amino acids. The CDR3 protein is CASIVQGAVYGYTF. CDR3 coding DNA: TGTGCCAGTATCGTTCAAGGGGCTGTCTATGGCTACACCTTC. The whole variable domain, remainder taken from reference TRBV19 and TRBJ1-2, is DGGITQSPKYLFRKEGQNVTLSCEQNLNHDAMYWYRQDPGQGLRLIYYSQIVNDFQKGDIAEGYSVSREKKESFPLTVTSAQKNPTAFYLCASIVQGAVYGYTFGSGTRLTVV.

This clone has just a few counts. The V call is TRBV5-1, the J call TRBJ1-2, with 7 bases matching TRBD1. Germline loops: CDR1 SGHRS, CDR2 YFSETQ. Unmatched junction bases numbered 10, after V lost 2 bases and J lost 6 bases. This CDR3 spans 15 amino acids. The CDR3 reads CASSFAFGQEDGYTF. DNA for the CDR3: TGCGCCAGCAGCTTCGCCTTCGGACAGGAGGATGGCTACACCTTC. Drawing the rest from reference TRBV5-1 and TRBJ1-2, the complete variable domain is KAGVTQTPRYLIKTRGQQVTLSCSPISGHRSVSWYQQTPGQGLQFLFEYFSETQRNKGNFPGRFSGRQFSNSRSEMNVSTLELGDSALYLCASSFAFGQEDGYTFGSGTRLTVV.

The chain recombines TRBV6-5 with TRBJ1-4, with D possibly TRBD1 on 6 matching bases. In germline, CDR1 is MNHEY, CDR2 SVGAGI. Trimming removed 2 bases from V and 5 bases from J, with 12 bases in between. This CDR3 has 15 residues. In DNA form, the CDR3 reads TGTGCCAGCAGTTACAAGGGACAATCGAATGAAAAACTGTTTTTT. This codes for CASSYKGQSNEKLFF.

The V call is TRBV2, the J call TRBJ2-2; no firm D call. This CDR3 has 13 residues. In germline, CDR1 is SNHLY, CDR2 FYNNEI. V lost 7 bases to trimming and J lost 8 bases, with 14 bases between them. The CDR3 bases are TGTGCCAGCAAATTTGACGACTGGGGGGAGCTGTTTTTT. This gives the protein CASKFDDWGELFF.

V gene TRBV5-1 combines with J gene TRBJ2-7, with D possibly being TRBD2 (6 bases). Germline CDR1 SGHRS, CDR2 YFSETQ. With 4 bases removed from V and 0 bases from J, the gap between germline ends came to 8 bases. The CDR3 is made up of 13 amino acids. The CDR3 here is CASSLATSYEQYF. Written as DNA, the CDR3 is TGCGCCAGCAGCCTAGCGACCTCCTACGAGCAGTACTTC.

CDR3 region: CSVAGTSGGSYNEQFF. Written as DNA, the CDR3 is TGCAGCGTGGCGGGGACTAGCGGGGGTTCCTACAATGAGCAGTTCTTC. The gene calls are TRBV29-1 and TRBJ2-1; 14 nucleotides line up with TRBD2. The CDR3 totals 16 residues. The ends lost 6 bases at V and 1 base at J; junction bases unmatched: 5. CDR1 is SQVTM and CDR2 is ANQGSEA in the germline V gene.

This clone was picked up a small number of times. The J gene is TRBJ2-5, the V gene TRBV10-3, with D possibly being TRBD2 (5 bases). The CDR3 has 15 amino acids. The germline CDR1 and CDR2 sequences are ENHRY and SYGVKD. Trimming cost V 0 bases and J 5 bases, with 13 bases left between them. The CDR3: CAISESFGLAETQYF. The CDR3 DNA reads TGTGCCATCAGTGAGTCATTCGGACTGGCGGAGACCCAGTACTTC.

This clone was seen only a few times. The CDR3: CASSSGGKNWQPQHF. The CDR3 DNA reads TGTGCCAGCAGTTCAGGGGGCAAAAATTGGCAGCCCCAGCATTTT. V usage is TRBV28 and J usage is TRBJ1-5; 8 bases map to TRBD1. Looked up from germline, CDR1 is MDHEN and CDR2 is SYDVKM. There are 15 residues in the CDR3. V was pared by 4 bases and J by 7 bases, with 9 bases of the junction left unmatched. Full variable domain (rest looked up from reference TRBV28 and TRBJ1-5): DVKVTQSSRYLVKRTGEKVFLECVQDMDHENMFWYRQDPGLGLRLIYFSYDVKMKEKGDIPEGYSVSREKKERFSLILESASTNQTSMYLCASSSGGKNWQPQHFGDGTRLSIL.

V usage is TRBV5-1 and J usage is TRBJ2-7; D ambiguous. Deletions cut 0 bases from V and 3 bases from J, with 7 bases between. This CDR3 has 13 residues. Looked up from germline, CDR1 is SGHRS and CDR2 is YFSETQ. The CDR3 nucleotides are TGCGCCAGCAGCTTGGGGTCAGTCTACGAGCAGTACTTC. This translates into CASSLGSVYEQYF.

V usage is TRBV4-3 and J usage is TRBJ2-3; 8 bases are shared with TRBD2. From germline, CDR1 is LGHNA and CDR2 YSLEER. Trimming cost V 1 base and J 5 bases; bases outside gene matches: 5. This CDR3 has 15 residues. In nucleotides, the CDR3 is TGCGCCAGCAGCCAAGTTGGCGGGGGGATAGATACGCAGTATTTT. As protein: CASSQVGGGIDTQYF.

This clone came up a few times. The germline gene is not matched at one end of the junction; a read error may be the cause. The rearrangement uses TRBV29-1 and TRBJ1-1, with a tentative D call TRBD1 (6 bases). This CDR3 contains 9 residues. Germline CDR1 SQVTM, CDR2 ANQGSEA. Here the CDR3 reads CSVGRGGHF. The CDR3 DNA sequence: TGCAGCGTTGGTAGAGGGGGACATTTT.

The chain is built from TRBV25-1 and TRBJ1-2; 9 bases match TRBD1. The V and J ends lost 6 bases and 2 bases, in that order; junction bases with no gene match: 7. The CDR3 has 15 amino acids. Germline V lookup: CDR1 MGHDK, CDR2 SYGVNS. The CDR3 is CASRPDRGGNYGYTF. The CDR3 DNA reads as TGTGCCAGCAGGCCGGACAGGGGCGGAAACTATGGCTACACCTTC.